Following are 29 T cell receptor beta chains from one sample sequenced in a study of blood T cell repertoires in COVID-19 (dated by TCRdb to 2018 to 2021). Libraries were prepared through the immunoSEQ multiplex PCR assay. TCRdb limited this immuneACCESS table to in-frame rearrangements with V and J called. A share of clones is missing; checked studies link under half to unresolved V genes, and the rest is unexplained. The table for this sample lists 300,000 to 400,000 clones; around 84% of them were counted only once. Of the sample, approximately 2.9% falls within the top ten clones. Sequencing input: peripheral blood. The receptors stem from a human donor in a cohort sampled during active COVID-19.

J is TRBJ2-7 and V is TRBV7-2; 7 nucleotides agree with TRBD1. Germline trimming cut 4 bases from V and 3 bases from J; bases unmatched to any gene: 9. This CDR3 comprises 15 residues. Germline loops: CDR1 SGHTA, CDR2 FQGNSA. This CDR3 reads CASSSTGTEVYEQYF. CDR3 coding DNA: TGTGCCAGCAGCTCGACCGGGACAGAAGTCTACGAGCAGTACTTC.

The V and J genes are TRBV19 and TRBJ2-7, with 8 bases lining up with TRBD1. Trimming took 5 bases from V and 5 from J; bases not matched to a gene: 14. Per the germline V gene, CDR1 is LNHDA and CDR2 is SQIVND (reference sequence). There are 16 residues in the CDR3. CDR3 bases: TGTGCCAGTAGTGGGGGTATAAGACAGGGGTTCCACGAGCAGTACTTC. This gives the protein CASSGGIRQGFHEQYF.

This chain connects TRBV6-1 to TRBJ2-1, with 7 positions matching TRBD2. V dropped 4 bases and J dropped 1; count of bases not matched to a gene: 7. Germline V lookup: CDR1 MNHNS, CDR2 SASEGT. The CDR3 runs to 16 residues. The DNA of the CDR3 is TGTGCCAGCAGTGTGGGACTCGGGGGGTCCTACAATGAGCAGTTCTTC. It specifies CASSVGLGGSYNEQFF.

The chain has TRBV5-6 and TRBJ1-5; no clear D gene. This CDR3 is built from 14 residues. V lost 1 base and J lost 2, with 7 bases in between. Germline V gene sequence: CDR1 SGHDT, CDR2 YYEEEE. CDR3 DNA sequence: TGTGCCAGCAGCTTGATGTCCGGCAATCAGCCCCAGCATTTT. It translates to CASSLMSGNQPQHF.

The chain employs TRBV2 and TRBJ2-6; 9 bases fit TRBD1. CDR3 length equals 17 residues. In germline, CDR1 is SNHLY, CDR2 FYNNEI. V was clipped by 7 bases and J by 2 bases; unmatched bases: 9. The CDR3 sequence is CASMMTGGTAGANVLTF. The CDR3 nucleotides read TGTGCCAGCATGATGACAGGGGGTACTGCTGGGGCCAACGTCCTGACTTTC.

This clone was observed a few times. V and J are TRBV30 and TRBJ1-1; D is uncertain. The CDR3 runs 14 residues. From germline, CDR1 is GTSNPN and CDR2 SVGIG (reference sequence). Between the trimmed V and J ends, which lost 5 bases and 6 bases, there was a span of 19 bases. CDR3 sequence: CAWARKKRAAEAFF. The CDR3 DNA is TGTGCCTGGGCCCGAAAGAAGAGGGCTGCTGAAGCTTTCTTT.

V usage is TRBV27 and J usage is TRBJ2-3; 7 bases align to TRBD1. The CDR3 has 17 amino acids. After removal of 4 bases from V and 2 bases from J, the junction contained 12 bases not matched to a gene. CDR1 and CDR2 from the germline V gene are MNHEY and SMNVEV (reference sequence). This CDR3 reads CASSSSLGQKLTDTQYF. The CDR3 DNA follows: TGTGCCAGCAGTTCGAGCCTGGGACAGAAACTCACAGATACGCAGTATTTT.

The chain couples TRBV3-1 (or the pseudogene TRBV3-2) to TRBJ2-7; TRBD2 aligns across 14 bases. Looked up from germline, CDR1 is LGHDT and CDR2 is YNNKEL (reference sequence). Losses at the gene ends were 5 bases for V and 0 bases for J; bases not matched to a gene: 6. The CDR3 extends over 17 amino acids. CDR3 in amino acids: CASSAGLAGVSSYEQYF. In nucleotides, the CDR3 is TGTGCCAGCAGCGCGGGACTAGCGGGGGTTAGCTCCTACGAGCAGTACTTC.

The genes are TRBV30 and TRBJ2-2, with 8 nucleotides matching TRBD1. The CDR3 length is 15 residues. Germline values: CDR1 GTSNPN, CDR2 SVGIG (reference sequence). J gave up 2 bases and V 4 bases, and 6 bases lay outside the gene matches. DNA for the CDR3: TGTGCCTGGACTGGGCCAGGGGGCAACACCGGGGAGCTGTTTTTT. It yields the protein CAWTGPGGNTGELFF.

The V and J genes are TRBV19 and TRBJ2-7; weak D call: TRBD2 (5 bases). This CDR3 has 14 residues. Germline CDR1 LNHDA, CDR2 SQIVND (reference sequence). V was shortened by 1 base and J by 6 bases, with 13 bases between the two germline ends. This CDR3 is CASSIGPSTSEQYF. CDR3 nucleotide sequence: TGTGCCAGTAGTATAGGTCCTAGCACAAGCGAGCAGTACTTC. The variable domain in full, with the rest retrieved from reference TRBV19 and TRBJ2-7, is DGGITQSPKYLFRKEGQNVTLSCEQNLNHDAMYWYRQDPGQGLRLIYYSQIVNDFQKGDIAEGYSVSREKKESFPLTVTSAQKNPTAFYLCASSIGPSTSEQYFGPGTRLTVT.

The J gene is TRBJ1-6, the V gene TRBV10-3; TRBD1 aligns across 9 bases. The CDR3 loop spans 15 amino acids. V lost 5 bases to trimming and J lost 7 bases; unmatched junction nucleotides: 6. Looked up from germline, CDR1 is ENHRY and CDR2 is SYGVKD. The CDR3 nucleotides are TGTGCCATCAGTTACTCAGACAGGGGGAATTCACCCCTCCACTTT. Its translation: CAISYSDRGNSPLHF.

The chain uses TRBV6-5 and TRBJ2-3; 9 nucleotides line up with TRBD2. CDR3 size: 14 residues. The germline V gene has CDR1 MNHEY and CDR2 SVGAGI. J lost 1 base, V lost 6 bases, and 2 bases had no gene match. Here the CDR3 DNA reads TGTGCCAGCAGGCGCGGGGGGGGCACAGATACGCAGTATTTT. Its protein is CASRRGGGTDTQYF.

The rearrangement links TRBV3-1 (or the pseudogene TRBV3-2) to TRBJ2-3; D uncertain. The V gene's germline CDR1 is LGHDT and CDR2 YNNKEL (reference sequence). This CDR3 has 13 amino acids. Between the trimmed V and J ends, which lost 4 bases and 8 bases, there was a span of 13 bases. The DNA for the CDR3 is TGTGCCAGCAGCCTCACTCCTCAAAGTACGCAGTATTTT. Translated: CASSLTPQSTQYF.

The chain is built from TRBV2 and TRBJ1-2, with D hard to call. The CDR3 totals 13 residues. Trimming shortened V by 3 bases and J by 2 bases, and 7 bases separated the two germline ends. Germline CDR1 is SNHLY and CDR2 is FYNNEI. CDR3 coding DNA: TGTGCCAGCAGTGAGAACGCGAACTATGGCTACACCTTC. Amino acid sequence: CASSENANYGYTF.

J is TRBJ1-1 and V is TRBV6-5, with TRBD1 as a possible D gene (5 bases). V was pared by 0 bases and J by 8 bases, with 13 bases between. Germline CDR1 and CDR2: MNHEY and SVGAGI. This CDR3 has 14 residues. The CDR3 coding sequence is TGTGCCAGCAGTTACTCCCTACTCGGGGGAGAAGCTTTCTTT. Encoded protein: CASSYSLLGGEAFF.

The chain joins TRBV5-1 to TRBJ2-3; TRBD2 aligns across 10 bases. The trim removed 4 bases at V and 0 bases at J, leaving 5 bases unmatched. The germline CDR1 and CDR2 sequences are SGHRS and YFSETQ. The CDR3 length is 16 residues. CDR3 DNA sequence: TGCGCCAGCAGCCAAGCGGGGGGGTCCAGCACAGATACGCAGTATTTT. Its protein product is CASSQAGGSSTDTQYF.

The genes are TRBV30 and TRBJ1-5; 8 nucleotides line up with TRBD1. Germline CDR1 reads GTSNPN; CDR2 reads SVGIG (reference sequence). The CDR3 is 16 residues long. J was trimmed by 4 bases and V by 0 bases; bases with no gene match: 8. CDR3 sequence: CAWSVQGVGPNQPQHF. Here the CDR3 DNA reads TGTGCCTGGAGTGTACAGGGGGTCGGCCCGAATCAGCCCCAGCATTTT.

The rearrangement links TRBV19 to TRBJ2-2, with 11 bases matching TRBD1. Germline CDR1 is LNHDA and CDR2 is SQIVND (reference sequence). The CDR3 is 14 residues long. The V segment lost 6 bases and the J segment 6 bases; nucleotides outside the gene matches: 3. In DNA form, the CDR3 reads TGTGCCAGTAGCTCGGGACAGGGGGCCGGGGAGCTGTTTTTT. The encoded protein is CASSSGQGAGELFF. The whole variable domain, remainder taken from reference TRBV19 and TRBJ2-2, is DGGITQSPKYLFRKEGQNVTLSCEQNLNHDAMYWYRQDPGQGLRLIYYSQIVNDFQKGDIAEGYSVSREKKESFPLTVTSAQKNPTAFYLCASSSGQGAGELFFGEGSRLTVL.

V is TRBV10-3 and J is TRBJ1-1; 9 nucleotides agree with TRBD1. The germline gives CDR1 ENHRY, CDR2 SYGVKD. The CDR3 has 17 residues. V shed 0 bases, J shed 5 bases, and the junction held 10 bases outside the gene matches. This CDR3 is CAISESARTGAGTEAFF. The CDR3 nucleotides are TGTGCCATCAGTGAGTCCGCCCGGACAGGGGCAGGGACTGAAGCTTTCTTT.

J is TRBJ1-5 and V is TRBV10-3; a weak D match, TRBD1 (6 bases). In germline, CDR1 is ENHRY, CDR2 SYGVKD. The CDR3 runs 16 residues. V was shortened by 4 bases and J by 2 bases, with 15 bases between the two germline ends. The CDR3 DNA reads as TGTGCCATCAGTGGCGAGGGGGTACAGCGCAATCAGCCCCAGCATTTT. Translating gives CAISGEGVQRNQPQHF.

This clone occurred a few times. V and J are TRBV21-1 and TRBJ2-1; TRBD2, the D gene given by the table, was not confirmed from the DNA. TRBV21-1 is flagged as a pseudogene. The CDR3 runs to 16 residues. The CDR3 nucleotides are TGTGCCAGCAGCAAAGAGGGCCTAGCGGGCTACAATGAGCAGTTCTTC. Translating it yields CASSKEGLAGYNEQFF.

The chain recombines TRBV13 with TRBJ2-7, with 7 bases aligning to TRBD1. J gave up 11 bases and V 4 bases, and 8 bases lay outside the gene matches. Germline lookup yields CDR1 PRHDT and CDR2 FYEKMQ (reference sequence). CDR3 length equals 12 residues. The DNA for the CDR3 is TGTGCCAGCAGCTCCCGGGACAGCGTAGAGTACTTC. Protein sequence: CASSSRDSVEYF.

The V and J genes are TRBV3-1 (or the pseudogene TRBV3-2) and TRBJ1-1; the D is unclear. Per the germline V gene, CDR1 is LGHDT and CDR2 is YNNKEL (reference sequence). CDR3 length: 14 amino acids. V was clipped by 1 base and J by 1 base, with 7 bases between them. CDR3 nucleotide sequence: TGTGCCAGCAGCCAAGTTGCGGGGAACACTGAAGCTTTCTTT. Residues: CASSQVAGNTEAFF.

The sample holds a few counts of this clone. This chain connects TRBV7-9 to TRBJ2-7; tentative D call: TRBD1 (5 bases). The ends were cut back, 4 bases at V and 2 bases at J, with 9 bases in the middle. Germline CDR1 reads SEHNR; CDR2 reads FQNEAQ (reference sequence). The CDR3 runs 13 residues. The CDR3 sequence: CASSYDSTYEQYF. CDR3 bases: TGTGCCAGCAGCTATGACAGCACCTACGAGCAGTACTTC.

V gene TRBV7-2 combines with J gene TRBJ2-7; D remains ambiguous. Germline V gene lookup returns CDR1 SGHTA and CDR2 FQGNSA. This CDR3 is built from 13 residues. The V end lost 1 base, the J end lost 1 base, and 5 bases lay between the germline ends. CDR3 residues: CASSLEQSYEQYF. The DNA for the CDR3 is TGTGCCAGCAGCTTAGAACAGTCCTACGAGCAGTACTTC. The full variable domain, completed using reference TRBV7-2 and TRBJ2-7, is GAGVSQSPSNKVTEKGKDVELRCDPISGHTALYWYRQSLGQGLEFLIYFQGNSAPDKSGLPSDRFSAERTGGSVSTLTIQRTQQEDSAVYLCASSLEQSYEQYFGPGTRLTVT.

V usage is TRBV3-1 (or the pseudogene TRBV3-2) and J usage is TRBJ2-7, with a tentative D call TRBD2 (5 bases). Germline CDR1 and CDR2: LGHDT and YNNKEL (reference sequence). CDR3 length: 15 amino acids. Trimming cost V 5 bases and J 2 bases, with 16 bases left between them. CDR3 region: CASSLGPGLAYEQYF. The CDR3, as DNA: TGTGCCAGCAGCTTAGGACCGGGGTTGGCCTACGAGCAGTACTTC.

The chain links TRBV18 to TRBJ2-7; TRBD2 is a possible D gene (6 bases). This CDR3 has 14 amino acids. The V gene lost 3 bases and the J gene lost 5 bases, with 14 bases spanning the gap. Germline-derived CDR1 and CDR2 are KGHSH and LQKENI. The CDR3 sequence is CASSPRPGSDEQYF. Written as DNA, the CDR3 is TGTGCCAGCTCACCGAGGCCCGGGAGCGACGAGCAGTACTTC.

The rearrangement joins TRBV10-2 to TRBJ2-1; possibly TRBD1 for D (6 bases). The germline V and J ends were trimmed by 6 bases and 10 bases, with 22 bases remaining between them. Germline CDR1 is WSHSY and CDR2 is SAAADI. The CDR3 consists of 15 residues. The DNA for the CDR3 is TGCGCCAGCAGGGCAAACAGGGAATTGAAAGGAGAGCAGTTCTTC. It codes for CASRANRELKGEQFF.

The chain is built from TRBV11-2 and TRBJ2-5; D is possibly TRBD2 (6 bases). The germline V gene encodes CDR1 SGHAT and CDR2 FQNNGV. Trimming took off 0 bases at V and 7 bases at J, with 12 bases between the two ends. The CDR3 is 14 amino acids. DNA for the CDR3: TGTGCCAGCAGCTTAGAACCAGACGGGGGGACCCAGTACTTC. It encodes CASSLEPDGGTQYF.